This T cell receptor (beta chain) was observed in a study of T cell repertoires in cytomegalovirus infection. Whole-study findings and limits: Within the response measured ex vivo, HLA-C-restricted CMV-specific TCR beta clonotypes were dominant.

For this clonotype: The target antigen is unknown.

Each CDR3 protein gets one entry after TCRdb re-called the reads with MiXCR. The sample contains 600,000 to 800,000 distinct CDR3 sequences, 24% of which appear only once. The CDR3 sequence is 17 residues long. Trimming took off 5 bases at V and 3 bases at J, with 22 bases between the two ends. CDR1 is SEHNR and CDR2 is FQNEAQ in the germline V gene (reference sequence). The sequence was obtained from a human donor in good health (CMV status not recorded). Some clones in this sample may be carry-over from other donors' samples. This sequence joins TRBV7-9 and TRBJ1-2; perhaps TRBD1 as D (5 bases). Sequenced input: CD8+ T cells from PBMCs. CDR3 loop: CASSKRDLQKGDYGYTF. The CDR3 bases are TGTGCCAGCAGCAAACGGGACCTCCAAAAGGGAGACTATGGCTACACCTTC. Drawing the rest from reference TRBV7-9 and TRBJ1-2, the complete variable domain is DTGVSQNPRHKITKRGQNVTFRCDPISEHNRLYWYRQTLGQGPEFLTYFQNEAQLEKSRLLSDRFSAERPKGSFSTLEIQRTEQGDSAMYLCASSKRDLQKGDYGYTFGSGTRLTVV.